Below are 32 T cell receptor beta chains sequenced from a single sample in a study of regulatory T cells in long-lasting Graves disease. CDR3 regions were amplified by Arm-PCR using iRepertoire HTBI primers to build TCR beta libraries. TCRdb fed the multiplex PCR reads into MiXCR, producing one record per CDR3 protein. Here the sample spans 200,000 to 250,000 distinct CDR3 sequences, roughly a fifth being singletons. This sample's time point: newly diagnosed GD, antithyroid drugs for less than 3 months. PBMC-extracted RNA yielded the TCR library. In addition, the sample was reused for a study of T cells in Graves' hyperthyroidism and ophthalmopathy.

The sequencing used peripheral blood mononuclear cells (PBMCs), collected at new diagnosis, from a patient treated with antithyroid drugs. The receptors were sampled from a woman aged 25 to 39 with Graves disease.

Many counts were recorded for this clonotype. This CDR3 reads CASNRAGAFGNEQFF. Here the CDR3 DNA reads TGTGCCAGCAACCGGGCAGGGGCATTCGGCAATGAGCAGTTCTTC. This rearrangement joins TRBV28 to TRBJ2-1, with a weak D call TRBD1 (6 bases). The length of the CDR3 is 15 residues. Germline CDR1 reads MDHEN; CDR2 reads SYDVKM. Trimming pared 7 bases from V and 6 bases from J, leaving 19 bases between.

The gene calls are TRBV20-1 and TRBJ2-3, with 8 positions matching TRBD2. The germline V gene has CDR1 DFQATT and CDR2 SNEGSKA (reference sequence). The CDR3 sequence is 14 residues long. V shed 2 bases, J shed 4 bases, and the junction held 5 bases outside the gene matches. CDR3 DNA: TGCAGTGCTAGATACGGACTAGCCTCAGATACGCAGTATTTT. As protein: CSARYGLASDTQYF.

This clonotype was seen ten or more times. The V and J genes are TRBV24-1 and TRBJ1-2; D may be TRBD1 (5 bases). Trimming stripped 0 bases from V and 4 bases from J, with 17 bases between. CDR1 is KGHDR and CDR2 is SFDVKD in the germline V gene. The CDR3 loop spans 17 amino acids. CDR3 bases: TGTGCCACCAGTGATTTGCCTTACGGGGCGGGGGGCTATGGCTACACCTTC. As protein: CATSDLPYGAGGYGYTF.

This clonotype has just one count. V is TRBV2 and J is TRBJ1-1; D perhaps matches TRBD1 (5 bases). Germline V gene lookup returns CDR1 SNHLY and CDR2 FYNNEI. The CDR3 spans 13 residues. V was trimmed by 2 bases and J by 6 bases, leaving 10 bases between them. As DNA, the CDR3 is TGTGCCAGCAGTGAACAGGGCAGCGCTGAAGCTTTCTTT. Translated: CASSEQGSAEAFF.

DNA for the CDR3: TGTGCCAGCAGCCAAGGGGGGGGGAAATACGAGCAGTACTTC. Translation gives CASSQGGGKYEQYF. The rearrangement uses TRBV3-1 and TRBJ2-7; 7 nucleotides agree with TRBD2. V lost 1 base, J lost 4 bases, and 4 bases stayed unmatched. This CDR3 region has 14 residues. The germline CDR1 and CDR2 sequences are LGHDT and YNNKEL (reference sequence).

Note on this clonotype: It may be a read error: a sequence one base away is much more abundant. In this CDR3 the conserved last residue, phenylalanine or tryptophan, is missing, so a read error is likely. V usage is TRBV7-6 and J usage is TRBJ1-6, with D maybe TRBD1 (5 bases). Looked up from germline, CDR1 is SGHVS and CDR2 is FNYEAQ. CDR3 length equals 14 residues. V was cut by 4 bases and J by 7 bases, with 11 bases left in between. The CDR3 coding sequence is TGTGCCAGCAGCTATGGGACGGAGAATTCACCCCTCCACGTT. Its translation is CASSYGTENSPLHV.

At least ten counts were recorded for this clonotype. The chain carries TRBV6-2 or TRBV6-3 and TRBJ2-2; D remains ambiguous. CDR3 size: 16 residues. The V gene's germline CDR1 is MNHEY and CDR2 SVGEGT. V was cut by 2 bases and J by 3 bases, with 13 bases left in between. Here the CDR3 DNA reads TGTGCCAGCAGTTACCAAAAGACGTCGGACACCGGGGAGCTGTTTTTT. Translated, it gives CASSYQKTSDTGELFF.

This clonotype was counted ten times or more. The V call is TRBV19, the J call TRBJ1-1; 8 nucleotides agree with TRBD1. V gave up 6 bases and J gave up 2 bases; unmatched junction bases: 14. This CDR3 spans 17 amino acids. Germline V gene data show CDR1 as LNHDA and CDR2 as SQIVND (reference sequence). The CDR3, as DNA: TGTGCCAGTAGGAGACAACAGGGGGAGGGCGGAAACACTGAAGCTTTCTTT. Its protein is CASRRQQGEGGNTEAFF.

In this sample, this clonotype turned up many times. The rearrangement joins TRBV28 to TRBJ2-1; D ambiguous. V lost 2 bases and J 7 bases, leaving 9 bases between the germline ends. CDR3 length: 13 amino acids. The germline CDR1 and CDR2 sequences are MDHEN and SYDVKM. The CDR3 DNA reads TGTGCCAGCAGTTTACCGGTTAGGAATGAGCAGTTCTTC. It codes for CASSLPVRNEQFF.

This clonotype appeared many times. V is TRBV12-3 or TRBV12-4 and J is TRBJ2-3, with 10 nucleotides matching TRBD1. The CDR3 covers 18 residues. V was clipped by 8 bases and J by 0 bases; unmatched bases: 14. This chain's CDR3 is CASAYQGTGVYSTDTQYF. As DNA, the CDR3 is TGTGCCAGCGCATACCAGGGGACAGGGGTCTATAGCACAGATACGCAGTATTTT.

This clonotype came up a few times. V is TRBV28 and J is TRBJ2-1; D ambiguous. The CDR3 loop spans 12 amino acids. V shed 5 bases and J shed 10 bases, with 12 bases lying between them. CDR1 and CDR2 (germline): MDHEN, SYDVKM. CDR3 nucleotide sequence: TGTGCCAGCAGTCACCCCTCTAGGGAGCAGTTCTTC. This translates into CASSHPSREQFF.

This rearrangement joins TRBV2 to TRBJ2-1; 15 bases match TRBD2. Germline V gene sequence: CDR1 SNHLY, CDR2 FYNNEI. Trimming cost V 7 bases and J 7 bases; bases outside gene matches: 5. The CDR3 totals 15 residues. DNA for the CDR3: TGTGCCAGCATTGGGACTAGCGGGAGGCTAAATGAGCAGTTCTTC. Its translation: CASIGTSGRLNEQFF.

This clonotype was counted a few times. This chain uses TRBV9 with TRBJ1-4; 10 bases line up with TRBD1. The junction had 6 bases not matched to a gene; V was cut back by 2 bases and J by 8 bases. The germline gives CDR1 SGDLS, CDR2 YYNGEE. This CDR3 has 15 amino acids. The CDR3 sequence: CASSVSGTGVEKLFF. CDR3 nucleotides: TGTGCCAGCAGCGTTTCCGGGACAGGGGTAGAAAAACTGTTTTTT.

The J gene is TRBJ2-6, the V gene TRBV29-1, with D perhaps TRBD1 (5 bases). The CDR3 contains 14 residues. Germline assignment: CDR1 SQVTM and CDR2 ANQGSEA. The V and J ends lost 7 bases and 2 bases respectively, with 12 bases between them. CDR3 coding DNA: TGCAGCGCCTCGTCAGGGCCTGGGGCCAACGTCCTGACTTTC. Its protein product is CSASSGPGANVLTF.

Ten or more counts support this clonotype. J is TRBJ1-2 and V is TRBV5-1; 9 nucleotides agree with TRBD1. CDR3 length: 15 residues. Germline-derived CDR1 and CDR2 are SGHRS and YFSETQ. V trimming: 4 bases; J trimming: 2 bases; junction bases outside the gene matches: 6. The CDR3 nucleotides read TGCGCCAGCAGCACCGGACAGGGGAGGAACTATGGCTACACCTTC. It specifies CASSTGQGRNYGYTF.

This clonotype was counted ten times or more. The chain links TRBV12-3 or TRBV12-4 to TRBJ2-2; D may correspond to TRBD1 or TRBD2 (5 bases each). This CDR3 spans 15 amino acids. The germline V and J ends were trimmed by 7 bases and 7 bases, with 19 bases remaining between them. The CDR3, as DNA: TGTGCCAGCACCTCACCTCGGGGCGCGGGCGGGGAGCTGTTTTTT. Amino acid sequence: CASTSPRGAGGELFF.

This clonotype was detected ten times or more. This chain connects TRBV12-3 or TRBV12-4 to TRBJ2-6; 8 bases map to TRBD2. The CDR3 consists of 19 residues. V was clipped by 4 bases and J by 4 bases; unmatched bases: 15. The CDR3 protein is CASSSRVAGPSTGANVLTF. The CDR3 DNA reads TGTGCCAGCAGTTCCCGGGTAGCGGGACCTTCGACCGGGGCCAACGTCCTGACTTTC.

This clonotype showed up many times. The rearrangement joins TRBV27 to TRBJ2-1; D remains ambiguous. Trimming removed 3 bases from V and 3 bases from J, with 18 bases in between. Germline lookup yields CDR1 MNHEY and CDR2 SMNVEV (reference sequence). The CDR3 consists of 17 residues. The CDR3 is CASSFILARAGYNEQFF. The CDR3 nucleotides are TGTGCCAGCAGTTTCATTCTCGCTAGAGCTGGCTACAATGAGCAGTTCTTC.

This clonotype was observed many times. The CDR3 DNA reads TGTGCCAGCTCTCCTGGACAGGGGGGCGAAAAACTGTTTTTT. Protein: CASSPGQGGEKLFF. The rearrangement links TRBV18 to TRBJ1-4; 10 bases align to TRBD1. The CDR3 extends over 14 amino acids. CDR1 is KGHSH and CDR2 is LQKENI in the germline V gene. Trimming at V came to 6 bases and at J to 8 bases, leaving 6 bases not matched to a gene.

This clonotype was detected ten times or more. The J gene is TRBJ1-4, the V gene TRBV7-9, with a weak D call TRBD1 (5 bases). CDR1 SEHNR and CDR2 FQNEAQ come from the germline V gene (reference sequence). The CDR3 spans 14 residues. V lost 3 bases and J 7 bases, leaving 12 bases between the germline ends. The CDR3 bases are TGTGCCAGCAGCTTGGGAGGGACTGTTGAAAAACTGTTTTTT. Translating it yields CASSLGGTVEKLFF.

This clonotype was observed many times. This chain uses TRBV29-1 with TRBJ2-3; D perhaps matches TRBD2 (6 bases). V was pared by 8 bases and J by 1 base, with 10 bases between. The CDR3 length is 12 residues. Germline V gene sequence: CDR1 SQVTM, CDR2 ANQGSEA. CDR3 region: CSTREGTDTQYF. As DNA, the CDR3 is TGCAGCACTAGGGAGGGCACAGATACGCAGTATTTT.

The chain combines TRBV6-2 or TRBV6-3 with TRBJ2-7, with TRBD2 matching over 9 bases. The CDR3 spans 13 residues. The V segment lost 7 bases and the J segment 4 bases; nucleotides outside the gene matches: 5. Germline CDR1 MNHEY, CDR2 SVGEGT. Here the CDR3 DNA reads TGTGCCAGCAAGACGAGCGGGGGGTACGAGCAGTACTTC. Its protein product is CASKTSGGYEQYF.

This clonotype showed up many times. V gene TRBV7-8 combines with J gene TRBJ2-1, with 7 bases fitting TRBD2. This CDR3 comprises 18 residues. V shed 2 bases, J shed 0 bases, and the junction held 10 bases outside the gene matches. The germline V gene encodes CDR1 SGHVS and CDR2 FQNEAQ. CDR3 amino acids: CASSLRGRAESSYNEQFF. CDR3 DNA sequence: TGTGCCAGCAGCTTAAGAGGGAGGGCGGAGAGCTCCTACAATGAGCAGTTCTTC.

This clonotype was picked up many times. This chain's CDR3 is CASSKSPPGSNQPQHF. The CDR3 region has the DNA TGTGCCAGTAGTAAATCCCCCCCAGGGAGCAATCAGCCCCAGCATTTT. The V gene is TRBV19, the J gene TRBJ1-5, with D possibly being TRBD1 (5 bases). Trimming shortened V by 4 bases and J by 1 base, and 14 bases separated the two germline ends. CDR3 length: 16 amino acids. Germline V lookup: CDR1 LNHDA, CDR2 SQIVND (reference sequence).

Many counts were recorded for this clonotype. V usage is TRBV6-2 or TRBV6-3 and J usage is TRBJ2-4; D is undetermined. Germline CDR1 is MNHEY and CDR2 is SVGEGT. The length of the CDR3 is 15 residues. The V and J ends lost 5 bases and 2 bases respectively, with 13 bases between them. In DNA form, the CDR3 reads TGTGCCAGCAGTATCGACCGGACCTCCAAAAACATTCAGTACTTC. It is translated as CASSIDRTSKNIQYF.

This sequence joins TRBV4-1 and TRBJ1-2, with TRBD1 matching over 10 bases. Germline V gene lookup returns CDR1 MGHRA and CDR2 YSYEKL. The V gene end was trimmed by 3 bases and the J gene end by 2 bases; junction bases not matched to a gene: 6. CDR3 length equals 16 residues. The CDR3 loop reads CASSQGTDRGNYGYTF. CDR3 nucleotides: TGCGCCAGCAGCCAGGGTACGGACAGGGGGAACTATGGCTACACCTTC.

At least ten counts were recorded for this clonotype. This chain joins TRBV28 and TRBJ1-5, with a tentative D call TRBD1 (6 bases). The CDR3 length is 13 residues. Looked up from germline, CDR1 is MDHEN and CDR2 is SYDVKM. The V end was cut by 3 bases, the J end by 7 bases, with 10 bases between. This CDR3 is CASSFRGGQPQHF. The CDR3 nucleotides read TGTGCCAGCAGTTTTAGGGGGGGACAGCCCCAGCATTTT. The entire variable domain, with the rest obtained from reference TRBV28 and TRBJ1-5, is as follows: DVKVTQSSRYLVKRTGEKVFLECVQDMDHENMFWYRQDPGLGLRLIYFSYDVKMKEKGDIPEGYSVSREKKERFSLILESASTNQTSMYLCASSFRGGQPQHFGDGTRLSIL.

This chain links TRBV5-1 with TRBJ2-5, with TRBD2 identical over 8 bases. In germline, CDR1 is SGHRS, CDR2 YFSETQ. J gave up 8 bases and V 2 bases, and 11 bases lay outside the gene matches. The CDR3 has 15 amino acids. Here the CDR3 DNA reads TGCGCCAGCAGCTTACTAGCGGACGCCAAGAGAACCCAGTACTTC. Amino acids: CASSLLADAKRTQYF.

This clonotype was picked up a small number of times. The genes are TRBV12-3 or TRBV12-4 and TRBJ2-3; 11 nucleotides align to TRBD2. J was trimmed by 4 bases and V by 7 bases; bases with no gene match: 7. The CDR3 is made up of 15 amino acids. The DNA of the CDR3 is TGTGCCAGCATCACTAGCGGGGGTGTATCAGATACGCAGTATTTT. This sequence encodes CASITSGGVSDTQYF.

This clonotype was found many times. This rearrangement joins TRBV29-1 to TRBJ2-5; D gene uncertain. This CDR3 has 11 amino acids. The V end lost 8 bases, the J end lost 5 bases, and 12 bases lay between the germline ends. Germline CDR1 SQVTM, CDR2 ANQGSEA. CDR3 sequence: CSTSVGETQYF. As DNA, the CDR3 is TGCAGCACCTCTGTGGGGGAGACCCAGTACTTC.

This clonotype was counted ten times or more. The rearrangement joins TRBV19 to TRBJ2-1; tentatively, D is TRBD1 (6 bases). Trimming took 3 bases from V and 2 from J, leaving 11 bases between them. CDR1 is LNHDA, CDR2 SQIVND, per germline (reference sequence). The length of the CDR3 is 15 residues. DNA for the CDR3: TGTGCCAGTAGTATCGGACAGACCGCCTACAATGAGCAGTTCTTC. It encodes CASSIGQTAYNEQFF.

This clonotype was seen ten or more times. The rearrangement joins TRBV30 to TRBJ2-5, with D possibly being TRBD2 (6 bases). V was clipped by 0 bases and J by 5 bases, with 16 bases between them. CDR1 GTSNPN and CDR2 SVGIG come from the germline V gene (reference sequence). There are 15 residues in the CDR3. For the CDR3, the DNA is TGTGCCTGGAGTGTCGTGGCGGGGTGGGGGGAGACCCAGTACTTC. Its protein is CAWSVVAGWGETQYF.